Following are 28 T cell receptor beta chains from one sample sequenced in a study of T cells after yellow fever vaccination (dated by TCRdb to between 2019 and 2020). Libraries were constructed by 5' RACE. Instrument on record: Illumina HiSeq 2500. Through fastp at Q25 and MiXCR, TCRdb rebuilt clones from the public reads, retaining in-frame beta chains. One record per CDR3 amino acid sequence lists the most common genes and DNA. This sample holds about 160,000 distinct CDR3 sequences; about 7% were observed only once. The ten largest clones add up to roughly 2.5% of the sample. The meaning of the sample's treatment or condition label: live attenuated yellow fever vaccine strain. This sample comprised CD4+ T cells sorted from PBMCs, obtained 4 to 5 days after the first yellow fever vaccination. These receptors were obtained from a man between 18 and 29 years old who received the YFV17D yellow fever vaccine.

This clonotype was observed many times. This chain joins TRBV6-5 and TRBJ2-3; no clear D gene. CDR1 MNHEY and CDR2 SVGAGI come from the germline V gene. The CDR3 has 12 residues. Trimming cost V 6 bases and J 6 bases, with 10 bases left between them. The CDR3 region is CASRVFPDTQYF. The CDR3, as DNA: TGTGCCAGCAGGGTTTTCCCGGATACGCAGTATTTT.

This chain connects TRBV29-1 to TRBJ2-3; D perhaps matches TRBD1 (6 bases). There are 13 residues in the CDR3. The V gene's germline CDR1 is SQVTM and CDR2 ANQGSEA. Trimming removed 7 bases at V and 2 bases at J, with 13 bases between. CDR3 residues: CSAWGPYTDTQYF. In nucleotides, the CDR3 is TGCAGCGCCTGGGGGCCCTACACAGATACGCAGTATTTT.

This clonotype was detected many times. V gene TRBV10-1 combines with J gene TRBJ2-1; D may be TRBD2 (6 bases). V lost 5 bases to trimming and J lost 5 bases, with 10 bases between them. The CDR3 is 13 amino acids. Looked up from germline, CDR1 is WNHNN and CDR2 is SYGVQD (reference sequence). The CDR3, as DNA: TGCGCCAGCAGTTATGGAGGGAACAATGAGCAGTTCTTC. This translates into CASSYGGNNEQFF.

This clonotype has ten or more counts. The chain couples TRBV20-1 to TRBJ2-7; 15 nucleotides agree with TRBD2. The CDR3 runs to 15 residues. Germline-derived CDR1 and CDR2 are DFQATT and SNEGSKA (reference sequence). J was trimmed by 1 base and V by 7 bases; bases with no gene match: 5. The DNA of the CDR3 is TGCAGTGTTCCCGGGACTAGCGGGGGGTCCTACGAGCAGTACTTC. As protein: CSVPGTSGGSYEQYF.

The chain combines TRBV30 with TRBJ2-3; a possible D gene is TRBD1 (6 bases). The V end was cut by 5 bases, the J end by 5 bases, with 17 bases between. The CDR3 contains 14 residues. CDR1 and CDR2 from the germline V gene are GTSNPN and SVGIG (reference sequence). DNA of the CDR3: TGTGCCTGGGCCGTGACAGGTGGGGTAGATACGCAGTATTTT. Residues: CAWAVTGGVDTQYF.

The chain is built from TRBV3-1 and TRBJ2-1, with D maybe TRBD2 (5 bases). Germline V gene sequence: CDR1 LGHDT, CDR2 YNNKEL (reference sequence). The CDR3 contains 12 residues. V shed 4 bases and J shed 12 bases, with 13 bases lying between them. The CDR3 protein is CASSLGRGPQFF. CDR3 DNA: TGTGCCAGCAGCCTCGGCCGAGGGCCGCAGTTCTTC.

This clonotype was recorded many times. CDR3 residues: CASSFGLSNQPQHF. The CDR3 DNA reads as TGTGCCAGCAGCTTCGGGCTGAGCAATCAGCCCCAGCATTTT. This chain connects TRBV7-8 to TRBJ1-5; no definite D call. The V and J ends lost 3 bases and 1 base respectively, with 7 bases between them. Germline-derived CDR1 and CDR2 are SGHVS and FQNEAQ. The CDR3 is 14 amino acids. The full variable domain, with the rest looked up from reference TRBV7-8 and TRBJ1-5, is GAGVSQSPRYKVAKRGQDVALRCDPISGHVSLFWYQQALGQGPEFLTYFQNEAQLDKSGLPSDRFFAERPEGSVSTLKIQRTQQEDSAVYLCASSFGLSNQPQHFGDGTRLSIL.

This clonotype was detected only a few times. V is TRBV7-3 and J is TRBJ1-1, with D perhaps matching TRBD1 (5 bases). The V gene's germline CDR1 is SGHTA and CDR2 FQGTGA. The CDR3 is 14 amino acids. The ends were cut back, 3 bases at V and 8 bases at J, with 16 bases in the middle. CDR3 bases: TGTGCCAGCAGCTTCAGGGCATCGGACGGAGAAGCTTTCTTT. This gives the protein CASSFRASDGEAFF.

The CDR3 sequence is CASSQVQGGFLQQFF. In DNA form, the CDR3 reads TGCGCCAGCAGCCAAGTGCAGGGCGGGTTTTTACAGCAGTTCTTC. The chain joins TRBV4-3 to TRBJ2-1, with D perhaps given as TRBD1 or TRBD2 (5 bases each). In germline, CDR1 is LGHNA, CDR2 YSLEER. V gave up 1 base and J gave up 11 bases, with 18 bases separating them. The CDR3 is 15 amino acids.

This clonotype was counted at least ten times. J is TRBJ1-1 and V is TRBV5-6; 10 positions match TRBD1. Losses at the gene ends were 0 bases for V and 7 bases for J; bases not matched to a gene: 3. Germline CDR1 reads SGHDT; CDR2 reads YYEEEE. The CDR3 has 14 residues. The CDR3 sequence: CASSLGDRGIEAFF. CDR3 DNA: TGTGCCAGCAGCTTGGGGGACAGGGGCATTGAAGCTTTCTTT.

The sample holds many counts of this clonotype. The chain carries TRBV20-1 and TRBJ2-5; TRBD2 matches at 13 bases. This CDR3 region has 14 residues. V lost 3 bases to trimming and J lost 2 bases; unmatched junction nucleotides: 0. The germline V gene encodes CDR1 DFQATT and CDR2 SNEGSKA (reference sequence). The CDR3: CSARGLAGQETQYF. The CDR3 bases are TGCAGTGCTAGGGGACTAGCGGGACAAGAGACCCAGTACTTC.

This clonotype was detected ten times or more. The chain is built from TRBV18 and TRBJ2-7; D not resolved. CDR1 and CDR2 from the germline V gene are KGHSH and LQKENI. Trimming took 3 bases from V and 2 from J, leaving 14 bases between them. CDR3 size: 15 residues. This CDR3 reads CASSPGNPLAYEQYV. The CDR3 coding sequence is TGTGCCAGCTCACCTGGAAATCCTCTAGCCTACGAGCAGTACGTC.

The chain is built from TRBV5-1 and TRBJ2-1; 13 bases are a match to TRBD2. The CDR3 has 16 amino acids. The germline CDR1 and CDR2 sequences are SGHRS and YFSETQ. The V segment lost 4 bases and the J segment 3 bases; nucleotides outside the gene matches: 4. In DNA, the CDR3 is TGCGCCAGCAGCCCGGGGACTAGCGGGGACTACAATGAGCAGTTCTTC. Amino acid sequence: CASSPGTSGDYNEQFF.

V usage is TRBV5-1 and J usage is TRBJ2-5; 9 bases agree with TRBD2. In germline, CDR1 is SGHRS, CDR2 YFSETQ. The J segment lost 5 bases and the V segment lost 4 bases, leaving 15 bases of the junction unmatched. This CDR3 is 17 amino acids long. The CDR3 DNA follows: TGCGCCAGCAGCGGGGTTAGCGGGGGCACCCAGATGGAGACCCAGTACTTC. Encoded protein: CASSGVSGGTQMETQYF. Full variable domain (missing parts from reference TRBV5-1 and TRBJ2-5): KAGVTQTPRYLIKTRGQQVTLSCSPISGHRSVSWYQQTPGQGLQFLFEYFSETQRNKGNFPGRFSGRQFSNSRSEMNVSTLELGDSALYLCASSGVSGGTQMETQYFGPGTRLLVL.

This clonotype has just a few counts. J is TRBJ1-1 and V is TRBV14; D is unclear. V was clipped by 2 bases and J by 6 bases, with 10 bases between them. From germline, CDR1 is SGHDN and CDR2 FVKESK. The CDR3 spans 13 residues. CDR3 sequence: CASSQLAGSEAFF. CDR3 coding DNA: TGTGCCAGCAGCCAACTTGCGGGTTCTGAAGCTTTCTTT.

This clonotype was seen at least ten times. The genes are TRBV19 and TRBJ2-1; 7 nucleotides match TRBD1. The CDR3 loop spans 12 amino acids. The trim removed 5 bases at V and 11 bases at J, leaving 6 bases unmatched. The germline gives CDR1 LNHDA, CDR2 SQIVND (reference sequence). The CDR3 nucleotides read TGTGCCAGTAGTCCCCGACAGGGAAAGCAGTTCTTC. Protein sequence: CASSPRQGKQFF.

The table lists this clonotype with a few counts. The chain has TRBV6-2 or TRBV6-3 and TRBJ1-1; D not resolved. The ends were cut back, 4 bases at V and 5 bases at J, with 20 bases in the middle. The germline V gene has CDR1 MNHEY and CDR2 SVGEGT. The CDR3 runs to 16 residues. The CDR3 region has the DNA TGTGCCAGCAGTTCCACCGAATGGACCGGGTGGACTGAAGCTTTCTTT. It translates to CASSSTEWTGWTEAFF.

The chain recombines TRBV20-1 with TRBJ1-1; D gene uncertain. Trimming removed 3 bases from V and 1 base from J, with 9 bases in between. Germline assignment: CDR1 DFQATT and CDR2 SNEGSKA (reference sequence). The CDR3 loop spans 13 amino acids. The CDR3 sequence: CSASAGRNTEAFF. The CDR3 nucleotides are TGCAGTGCTAGCGCGGGGAGGAACACTGAAGCTTTCTTT.

The chain combines TRBV29-1 with TRBJ2-7; 7 positions match TRBD2. Germline trimming cut 4 bases from V and 3 bases from J; bases unmatched to any gene: 12. From germline, CDR1 is SQVTM and CDR2 ANQGSEA. CDR3 length: 15 residues. In nucleotides, the CDR3 is TGCAGCGTTGTTGGGGACTACCGGGATCTCTACGAGCAGTACTTC. Translating it yields CSVVGDYRDLYEQYF.

This clonotype was recorded at least ten times. The chain employs TRBV7-7 and TRBJ2-5; TRBD2 might be the D (5 bases). Germline CDR1 SSHAT, CDR2 FNYEAQ (reference sequence). This CDR3 has 12 residues. V was cut by 5 bases and J by 5 bases, with 9 bases left in between. The CDR3 DNA reads TGTGCCAGCAGCCCGGGATACGAGACCCAGTACTTC. Protein sequence: CASSPGYETQYF.

At least ten counts were recorded for this clonotype. This chain connects TRBV5-6 to TRBJ2-1; 7 nucleotides line up with TRBD1. V shed 3 bases, J shed 12 bases, and the junction held 15 bases outside the gene matches. Germline V gene sequence: CDR1 SGHDT, CDR2 YYEEEE. The CDR3 runs 15 residues. In nucleotides, the CDR3 is TGTGCCAGCAGCTCCTATCTGACAGGGCGAATGGGGCAGTTCTTC. Its translation is CASSSYLTGRMGQFF.

V usage is TRBV6-2 or TRBV6-3 and J usage is TRBJ2-1; D not resolved. V shed 6 bases and J shed 2 bases, with 20 bases lying between them. Germline CDR1 MNHEY, CDR2 SVGEGT. The CDR3 covers 17 residues. The DNA of the CDR3 is TGTGCCAGCAGCAAGAATCGGGCCGTAGTCCCCTACAATGAGCAGTTCTTC. This sequence encodes CASSKNRAVVPYNEQFF.

Many counts were recorded for this clonotype. The genes are TRBV5-1 and TRBJ2-1; a possible D gene is TRBD2 (7 bases). From germline, CDR1 is SGHRS and CDR2 YFSETQ. With 4 bases removed from V and 5 bases from J, the gap between germline ends came to 16 bases. The CDR3 consists of 15 residues. The CDR3 here is CASSKGGLGNNEQFF. The CDR3 DNA sequence: TGCGCCAGCAGCAAGGGGGGGCTGGGGAACAATGAGCAGTTCTTC.

This clonotype was recorded many times. The rearrangement uses TRBV11-2 and TRBJ2-3; TRBD2 matches 15 bases. There are 16 residues in the CDR3. The trim removed 5 bases at V and 4 bases at J, leaving 4 bases unmatched. CDR1 and CDR2 from the germline V gene are SGHAT and FQNNGV. The CDR3 nucleotides are TGTGCCAGCAGCCCGGGGACTAGCGGGAGGTCAGATACGCAGTATTTT. Its translation is CASSPGTSGRSDTQYF.

Concerning this clonotype: The junction departs from the called germline gene at one end, perhaps through a read error. This rearrangement joins TRBV2 to TRBJ1-6; the match to TRBD1 covers 7 bases. CDR1 and CDR2 (germline): SNHLY, FYNNEI. The CDR3 is made up of 13 amino acids. The CDR3 nucleotides are TGTGCCAGCAGTGGACAGGGCTCGTCACCCCTCAACTTT. This sequence encodes CASSGQGSSPLNF.

This chain uses TRBV5-5 with TRBJ2-7; D gene unclear. Trimming cost V 4 bases and J 5 bases, with 13 bases left between them. This CDR3 is built from 13 residues. CDR1 is SGHKS, CDR2 YYEKEE, per germline (reference sequence). CDR3 protein: CASSPGLLDEQYV. The CDR3, as DNA: TGTGCCAGCAGCCCCGGGCTCCTGGACGAGCAGTACGTC.

This clonotype was counted many times. The V and J genes are TRBV28 and TRBJ2-2; perhaps TRBD1 as D (6 bases). The CDR3 covers 16 residues. Germline lookup yields CDR1 MDHEN and CDR2 SYDVKM. Trimming removed 7 bases from V and 1 base from J, with 16 bases in between. The CDR3 loop reads CASTSRDRMNTGELFF. The CDR3 nucleotides are TGTGCCAGCACCTCCCGTGACAGGATGAACACCGGGGAGCTGTTTTTT.

In its sample, this clonotype was seen many times. The genes are TRBV28 and TRBJ2-7; 9 bases are shared with TRBD2. This CDR3 is built from 16 residues. Unmatched junction bases numbered 8, after V lost 5 bases and J lost 0 bases. Germline CDR1 is MDHEN and CDR2 is SYDVKM. The DNA of the CDR3 is TGTGCCAGCAGTAGGCTCTGGCGGGGGGGCTCCTACGAGCAGTACGTC. This encodes CASSRLWRGGSYEQYV.